A selection of T cell receptor beta chains follows, all from one sample in a study of blood T cells in healthy people across ages. MiXCR, run by TCRdb on the 5' RACE reads, gives a single entry per CDR3 protein. Of about 780,000 distinct CDR3 sequences listed, around 62% are singletons. Sequencing was performed on blood. All receptors derive from a man aged 25-45 years in good health. Each CDR3 is given without its conserved first and last residue.

v_gene	j_gene	CDR3aa
TRBV7-2	TRBJ2-1	ASRPADGYNEQF
TRBV6-6	TRBJ2-3	ASSTSGGDTQY
TRBV7-9	TRBJ2-7	ASSLSISGAYEQY
TRBV6-1	TRBJ2-3	ASSGRTRVSDTQY
TRBV30	TRBJ2-1	AWSALILARGSYNEQF
TRBV4-1	TRBJ2-3	ASSQPGAGHLRTDTQY
TRBV9	TRBJ2-5	ASSVEDSPGFQETQY
TRBV29-1	TRBJ2-3	SVEDYSSTDTQY
TRBV6-2/TRBV6-3	TRBJ2-1	ATYRGSYNEQF
TRBV7-2	TRBJ2-5	ASSLGQPGKTQY
TRBV9	TRBJ2-1	ASSVSRGPYNEQF
TRBV7-9	TRBJ1-2	ASSLSPYGYT
TRBV7-2	TRBJ2-2	ASSLDPGGGTGELF
TRBV6-6	.	ASSRGQGAVETQY
TRBV3-1	TRBJ2-7	ASSQDRGPLGYEQY
TRBV7-8	TRBJ1-2	ASRGTAKGGYT
TRBV18	TRBJ2-3	ASSLMGRDTQY
TRBV18	TRBJ2-5	ASSAKTGMETQY
TRBV5-6	TRBJ2-7	ASSPRSGLPSYEQY
TRBV29-1	TRBJ2-6	SVEARGQRSGANVLT
TRBV29-1	TRBJ2-4	SVTSTGFGNIQY
TRBV11-2	TRBJ2-1	ASSVTTSGGANEQF
TRBV9	TRBJ2-5	ASSVGITQEMAQY
TRBV12-3/TRBV12-4	TRBJ2-7	ASSSLGGGGLIPQY
TRBV15	TRBJ2-2	ATSRDQTLPF
TRBV5-1	TRBJ1-2	ASSLDLGDYGYT
TRBV4-3	TRBJ1-5	ASSQDRGDQPQH
TRBV4-2	TRBJ2-7	ASSQSREQY
TRBV5-1	TRBJ2-3	ASSLAGGAVRDEQY
TRBV20-1	.	SAAIPGRISYEQY
TRBV20-1	.	SAPRGNYEQY
TRBV9	TRBJ2-5	ASTSSGDLQETQY
TRBV7-3	TRBJ2-3	ASSLIQAGGTDTQY
TRBV7-9	TRBJ1-1	ASSEQENTEAF
TRBV29-1	TRBJ2-7	SVEEGPGGYEQY
TRBV9	TRBJ2-7	ASSVAKGQATYEQY
TRBV20-1	TRBJ1-4	SASEGAFDEKLF
TRBV27	TRBJ2-3	ASSMPNREDTQY
TRBV9	TRBJ2-1	ASSVASGGAWYEQF
TRBV27	TRBJ2-1	ASGRIAGARGNEQF
TRBV5-6	TRBJ2-7	ASSLAPLDAYEQY
TRBV4-3	TRBJ1-6	ASSQRGAYNSPLH
TRBV6-5	TRBJ1-4	ASSYSWAPSGEKLF
TRBV29-1	TRBJ2-7	SVEEGAAEQY
TRBV20-1	TRBJ1-6	SARRGLQYNSPLH
TRBV7-2	TRBJ2-5	ASSLMGQGAPKTQY
TRBV9	TRBJ1-4	ASNRQSSNEKLF
TRBV28	TRBJ2-3	ASTRLAGSGDTQY
TRBV28	TRBJ2-7	ASNFRASGGPYEQY
TRBV7-7	TRBJ2-1	ASSQITDNEQF
TRBV9	TRBJ2-3	ASSARTGGPTDTQY